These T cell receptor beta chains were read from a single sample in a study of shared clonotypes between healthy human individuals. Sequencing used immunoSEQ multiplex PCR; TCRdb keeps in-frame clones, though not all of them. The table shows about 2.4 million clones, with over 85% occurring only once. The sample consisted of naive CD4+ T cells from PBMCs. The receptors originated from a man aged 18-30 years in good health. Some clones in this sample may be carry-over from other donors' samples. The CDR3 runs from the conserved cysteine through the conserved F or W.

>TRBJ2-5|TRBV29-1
CSGEQGLETQYF
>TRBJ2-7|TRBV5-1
CASSSGGSSYEQYF
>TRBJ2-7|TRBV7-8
CASSPTVTIAGFAYEQYF
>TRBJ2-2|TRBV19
CASSFPSPGTVNTGELFF
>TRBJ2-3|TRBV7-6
CASSLAVTHTDTQYF
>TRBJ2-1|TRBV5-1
CASSLGTGEYNEQFF
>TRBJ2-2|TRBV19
CASSAVIQASTGELFF
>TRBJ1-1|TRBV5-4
CASSLAGHRNTEAFF
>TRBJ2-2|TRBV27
CASSLAPNTGELFF
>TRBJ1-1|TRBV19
CARDPGGNTEAFF
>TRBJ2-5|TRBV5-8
CASSLGPGKETQYF
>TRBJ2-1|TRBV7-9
CASSYQHEQFF
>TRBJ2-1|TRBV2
CASRGTGLNEQFF
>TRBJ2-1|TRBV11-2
CASRIAGGSSNEQFF
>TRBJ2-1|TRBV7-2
CASSLAVSGSYNEQFF
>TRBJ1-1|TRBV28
CASRGIEAFF
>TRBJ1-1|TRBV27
CASSSPVGAFF
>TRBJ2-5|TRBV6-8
CASSHTSSGRRKTQYF
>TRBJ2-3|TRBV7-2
CASSFVGTSTADTQYF
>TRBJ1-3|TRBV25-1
CASSDLGLVSGNTIYF
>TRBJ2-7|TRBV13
CASSLTGLGSYEQYF
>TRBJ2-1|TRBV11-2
CASSAARTSGTKQFF
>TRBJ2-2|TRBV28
CASSTFGTGVTGELFF
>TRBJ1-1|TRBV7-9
CASSRGMYTEAFF
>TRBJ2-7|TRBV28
CASAVERTAYEQYF
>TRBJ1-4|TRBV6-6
CASSYSVLGNEKLFF
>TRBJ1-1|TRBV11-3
CASSLGIGSPEAFF
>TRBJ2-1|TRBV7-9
CASSTGLAGGNNEQFF
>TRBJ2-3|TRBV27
CASSSRGPGSTDTQYF
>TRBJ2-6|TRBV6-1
CASNGPSGANVLTF
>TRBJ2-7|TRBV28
CASTGRTYEQYF
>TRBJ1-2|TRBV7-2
CASSRTAGQGAPNYGYTF
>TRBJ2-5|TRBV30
CAWSVMDSRETQYF
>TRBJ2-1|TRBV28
CASSFTGLGGSEQFF
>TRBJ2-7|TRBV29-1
CSVAEGQQREQYF
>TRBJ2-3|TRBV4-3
CASSQDGGRVGTQYF
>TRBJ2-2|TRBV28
CASSFGGDLNTGELFF
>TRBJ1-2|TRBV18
CASSPLDRDYGYTF
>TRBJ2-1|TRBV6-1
CAHGTGAYNEQFF
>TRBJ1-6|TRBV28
CASSFTGNSSPLHF
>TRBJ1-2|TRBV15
CATSRGTVGYTF
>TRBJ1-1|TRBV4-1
CASSYGRQGVTEAFF
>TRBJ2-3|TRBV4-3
CASSQETSGTDTQYF
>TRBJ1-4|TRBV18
CASSQGTPRAEKLFF
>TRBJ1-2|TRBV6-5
CASGVTAEGYGYTF